Detailed here is one T cell receptor (beta chain). The clone's antigen remains unknown. There are no base qualities to consult, and no much larger clone falls within one base. The data belong to a study of cytomegalovirus exposure and HLA in healthy donors (dated by TCRdb to about 2017). A note on the overall study: An earlier analysis of some 600 of the donors reported about 280 Gb of sequence data and around 110 million unique TCR beta sequences obtained from about 180 million T cells. Donor age, sex, ethnicity and CMV serostatus were collected together with the repertoire data. Of the approximately 400 genotyped donors, more than 75% were placed in the genetic ancestry cluster associated with self-reported Caucasian donors. On average, around 230,000 unique TCR beta nucleotide sequences were sequenced per donor among about 400 genotyped donors of the cohort, with roughly 19% of those sequences being non-productive. The study combined high-throughput TCR immunosequencing, statistical association of individual TCRs with disease status, and machine learning to predict cytomegalovirus infection status. An earlier analysis of 500 to 750 of the donors applied high-throughput TCR beta sequencing to assess whether each TCR beta V gene segment acted as functional or pseudogenic. A later analysis re-examined previously published TCR beta repertoires from several hundred donors and added high-resolution HLA genotyping to investigate patterns of TCR occurrence. In the later analysis, no new phenotypic data were used to find candidate immune exposures; instead, reliance was placed on TCR beta sequences and their occurrence across donors. Using immunosequencing, the study profiled T cell repertoires from 500 to 800 subjects and related those repertoires to cytomegalovirus serostatus. Every discovery cohort repertoire had been produced on one sequencing platform. An early release covering roughly 600 HLA-typed donors comprised about 300 gigabases of sequencing data and 85 million or so unique TCR sequences. In addition to the first cohort of about 650 subjects, a separate validation cohort of approximately 130 different subjects was used. The aim of the study was to test whether cataloging public T cell receptors could identify signatures of past pathogen exposure. Roughly five DR-DQ haplotypes were handled as single units for association and clustering, since linkage in the cohort was strong. The number of typed donors differed by locus: roughly 629-640 for A, B, C, DRB1 and DQB1; 522 for DQA1; 606 for DPA1; and some 470 for DPB1. Genome-wide SNP genotypes for about 65% of the roughly 670 donors were used in a later genetic analysis, which treated that subset as a discovery cohort. Class I and class II HLA loci were covered by the typing at four-digit resolution. Results the study describes overall, beyond this receptor: In a later analysis, most CMV-associated TCR beta chains were found to appear HLA-restricted, with HLA associations seemingly driven largely by CMV exposure. Correlated functional status among segregating V segments might be attributable to linkage disequilibrium, but an unknown experimental factor could not be ruled out. Because counts were too low, roughly 18 rarely observed V segments, including chromosome 9 orphons, were left out of the earlier analysis of about 500 of the donors. A further reported finding was that TCR beta sequences accurately predicted the HLA-A and HLA-B alleles for most subjects in the first cohort. Strong co-occurrence of HLA alleles, especially DR and DQ, made assigning TCR associations to individual alleles difficult. According to a later genetic analysis, donors in an Asian-associated ancestry cluster had fewer N-insertions in productive TCRs than the approximately 630-donor mean. In an earlier analysis of approximately 600 of the donors, most TCR beta V segments were observed in productive rearrangements about 87% or about 30% of the time, broadly matching IMGT annotations. Most TCR sequences were seen in very few donors, while some public TCRs were found in many individuals. In a later analysis, some 17,000 TCR beta sequences were associated with specific HLA alleles at a false discovery rate of 0.05. Some IMGT-functional V segments, including TRBV6-2 and TRBV6-3, could not be told apart with the 87-base-pair reads, so those segments were excluded. In vitro tests confirmed that a few of the cytomegalovirus-associated TCR beta chains recognize cytomegalovirus antigens. A total of about 150 TCR beta chains were listed by the study as associated with cytomegalovirus. Only TCR beta chains were sequenced in this cohort, and the absence of alpha or paired-chain data limited detectable features. In a later genetic analysis, a missense DCLRE1C variant was associated with V-gene and J-gene trimming of TCR beta chains, and the association was replicated in an independent cohort. The classifier was reported to diagnose cytomegalovirus status with high specificity and sensitivity in both the original cohort and the validation cohort. According to a later analysis, TCR association rates differed among HLA loci, with DRB1 alleles showing the most associated TCRs and HLA-C alleles showing the fewest. Presence/absence analyses assumed roughly uniform sequencing depth across donors, an assumption that may not hold. According to the authors, the approach could potentially be generalized to other disease states and immunological phenotypes. Several of the top co-occurrence clusters appeared to be linked to parvovirus B19, influenza, CMV and Epstein-Barr virus, according to a later analysis. For the cohort, immune exposure information was limited to CMV serostatus. Compared with equally common non-associated chains, HLA-associated TCR beta chains in a later analysis were more clonally expanded and had lower generation probabilities. The sequencing pipeline was judged likely to have produced a cluster of highly shared sequence variants as a technical artifact. Because HLA typing was unavailable for some donors at each locus, only the typed subset was used in association tests.

Its CDR3 holds 15 amino acids, cysteine through phenylalanine. Kept here is only the CDR3 DNA, which spans 45 bases and is read in frame from base 1. CDR1 is given as SGDLS and CDR2 as YYNGEE, both from the germline V gene. After removal of 3 bases from V and 8 bases from J, the junction retains 7 bases not matched to a gene. The library was prepared using the immunoSEQ multiplex PCR assay. For the multiplex PCR, a mixture combining 60 forward primers for TCR Vbeta segments and 13 reverse primers for TCR Jbeta segments was used. The CDR3 region of rearranged TCR beta genes was amplified from genomic DNA with a multiplex PCR assay. The amplified TCR beta libraries were sequenced on the Illumina HiSeq System as 87-base-pair reads. The study's own analysis went as follows. A later analysis counted 75 million to 100 million unique TCR beta chains across the roughly 700 repertoires, and around 12 million of these chains were shared by at least two donors. To remove PCR and sequencing errors, raw reads were error-corrected and collapsed into unique sequences using a nearest-neighbor algorithm that merged closely related sequences. Alignment of CDR3 sequences to IMGT reference sequences was used to assign V, D and J gene segments. For a sequence to be retained, a match of at least six nucleotides was required to both a V gene segment and a J gene segment. Rearrangements were called productive when the CDR3 lacked stop codons and stayed in frame with V and J; all others were non-productive. CDR3 was defined according to IMGT convention as the region running from the second conserved V-encoded cysteine to the conserved J-encoded phenylalanine. Sequences without an unambiguous match to a single V gene segment were excluded from the earlier analysis of several hundred of the donors. An earlier analysis of approximately 590 of the donors classified V segments as functional when productive rearrangements were above 56.7% and as segregating when the standard deviation between donors was above 5%. A statistical classification framework was built to diagnose cytomegalovirus status from the catalog of TCR beta chain sequences. In a later analysis, V and J genes were assigned by comparing TCR nucleotide sequences against IMGT/GENE-DB human TR gene sequences. The TCRdist pipeline was used in a later analysis to assign CDR3 sequences and most-parsimonious VDJ recombination scenarios. A later analysis defined each TCR beta chain by its CDR3 amino acid sequence plus V-gene family, and excluded reads lacking a unique V-gene family. As a way to deal with suspected cross-contamination and a sequencing artifact, a later analysis dropped 450 to 600 nucleotide sequences that were highly shared and had low generation probability. A later analysis calculated a clonal expansion index for each public chain from normalized within-repertoire ranks of inferred template counts. A later analysis computed generation probabilities with a VDJ recombination model fitted to out-of-frame rearrangements, and checked the results against IGoR. Hypergeometric tests were used in a later analysis to score TCR-TCR, TCR-HLA and TCR-CMV co-occurrence, with a repertoire-size bias correction applied to the TCR pairs. To estimate false discovery rates, a later analysis permuted the HLA or CMV assignments 20 times. In a later analysis, co-occurring TCRs were grouped with DBSCAN, and TCRdist sequence similarity was added when clustering was performed within HLA-allele-positive subsets. For co-occurrence clustering, repertoires with fewer than 30,000 or more than 120,000 public chains were excluded, along with roughly five repertoires with anomalous nucleotide sharing. Not all clones reach the TCRdb copy of this immuneACCESS table, which keeps in-frame sequences only. Checked studies attribute under half of the gap to unresolved V genes and leave the rest unexplained. That table supplies the V and J calls and clone size; D and trimming were determined from the DNA. The sample yields 100,000 to 120,000 clones; around 79% were counted once. The leading ten clones occupy approximately 1.2% of the sample.

In total, 630 or so healthy bone marrow donors made up the cohort. At the time of sampling, all cohort members were nominally healthy, though unrecorded immune exposures were likely present. The donor tested CMV seronegative and was one of the 352 seronegative cohort members. A peripheral blood sample was provided by each donor, and peripheral blood mononuclear cells were used for TCR beta sequencing. The Qiagen DNeasy Blood Extraction Kit was used to extract genomic DNA from the blood cell samples. The sequence was collected from a woman in her 30s in good health and CMV-seronegative. Recombination joined TRBV9 with TRBJ2-1, and TRBD2 matches 11 of the central bases. Sequenced: PBMCs. This receptor carries the CDR3 CASSETSGNPHEQFF. The nucleotide sequence reads TGTGCCAGCAGCGAGACTAGCGGGAATCCCCATGAGCAGTTCTTC.